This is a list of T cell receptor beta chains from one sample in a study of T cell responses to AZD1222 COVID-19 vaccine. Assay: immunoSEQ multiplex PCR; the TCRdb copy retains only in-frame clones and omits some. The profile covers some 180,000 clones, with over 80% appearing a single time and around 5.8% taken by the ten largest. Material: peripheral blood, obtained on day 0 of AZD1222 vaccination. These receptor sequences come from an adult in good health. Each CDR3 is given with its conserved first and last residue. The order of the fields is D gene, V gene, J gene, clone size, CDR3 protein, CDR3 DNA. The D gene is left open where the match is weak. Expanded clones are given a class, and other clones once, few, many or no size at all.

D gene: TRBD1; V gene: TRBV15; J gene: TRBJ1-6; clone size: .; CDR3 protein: CATSRSGTGESPLHF; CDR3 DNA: TGTGCCACCAGCAGATCCGGGACAGGCGAATCACCCCTCCACTTT
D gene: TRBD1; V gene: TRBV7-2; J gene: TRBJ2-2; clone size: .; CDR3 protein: CASSLGQVAGELFF; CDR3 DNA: TGTGCCAGCAGCTTGGGACAGGTGGCCGGGGAGCTGTTTTTT
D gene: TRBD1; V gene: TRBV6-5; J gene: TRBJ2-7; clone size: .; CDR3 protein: CASSTGTGVFYEQYF; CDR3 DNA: TGTGCCAGCAGTACCGGGACAGGGGTTTTCTACGAGCAGTACTTC
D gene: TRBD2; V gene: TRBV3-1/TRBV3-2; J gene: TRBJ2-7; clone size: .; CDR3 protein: CASSQGTSGRLSEQYF; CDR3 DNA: TGTGCCAGCAGCCAGGGGACTAGCGGGAGGCTCTCCGAGCAGTACTTC
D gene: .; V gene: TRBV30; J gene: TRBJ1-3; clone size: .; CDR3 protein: CAWSVGLDSGNTIYF; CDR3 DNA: TGTGCCTGGAGTGTGGGGCTTGACTCTGGAAACACCATATATTTT
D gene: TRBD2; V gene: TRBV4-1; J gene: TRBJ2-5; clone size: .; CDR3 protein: CASSQDIGLAGGQETQYF; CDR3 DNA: TGCGCCAGCAGCCAAGATATAGGACTAGCGGGGGGCCAAGAGACCCAGTACTTC
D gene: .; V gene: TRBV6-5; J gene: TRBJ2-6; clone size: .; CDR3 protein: CASSTWGSGANVLTF; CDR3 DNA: TGTGCCAGCAGCACCTGGGGATCTGGGGCCAACGTCCTGACTTTC
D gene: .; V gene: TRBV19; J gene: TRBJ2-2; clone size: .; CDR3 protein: CASTVGRVGTGELFF; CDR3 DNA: TGTGCCAGTACGGTCGGTAGGGTGGGCACCGGGGAGCTGTTTTTT
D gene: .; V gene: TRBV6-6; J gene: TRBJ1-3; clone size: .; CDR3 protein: CATAGSGDISGNTIYF; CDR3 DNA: TGTGCTACCGCGGGGTCAGGTGACATCTCTGGAAACACCATATATTTT
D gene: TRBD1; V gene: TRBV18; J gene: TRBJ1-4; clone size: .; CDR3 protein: CASSLTTGGTGEKLFF; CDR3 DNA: TGTGCCAGCTCACTAACGACAGGGGGAACAGGTGAAAAACTGTTTTTT
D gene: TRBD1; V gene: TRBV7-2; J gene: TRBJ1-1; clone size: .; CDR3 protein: CASSRTLTGGKDTEAFF; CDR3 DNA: TGTGCCAGCAGCCGCACTTTGACAGGGGGGAAAGACACTGAAGCTTTCTTT
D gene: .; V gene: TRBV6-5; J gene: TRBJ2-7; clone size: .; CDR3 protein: CASSYSPSKYEQYF; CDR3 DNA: TGTGCCAGCAGTTACTCCCCTAGCAAATACGAGCAGTACTTC
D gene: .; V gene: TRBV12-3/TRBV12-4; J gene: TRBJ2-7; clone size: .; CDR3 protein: CASSFWVVGEQYF; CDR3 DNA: TGTGCCAGCAGTTTTTGGGTGGTTGGCGAGCAGTACTTC
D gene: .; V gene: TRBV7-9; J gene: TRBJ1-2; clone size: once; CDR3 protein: CASRRGDGNYGYTF; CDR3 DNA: TGTGCCAGCAGGAGGGGGGACGGTAACTATGGCTACACCTTC
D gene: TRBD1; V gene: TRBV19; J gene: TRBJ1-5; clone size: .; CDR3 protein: CASRELGQGLNQPQHF; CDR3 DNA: TGTGCCAGTAGGGAACTTGGACAGGGTTTAAATCAGCCCCAGCATTTT
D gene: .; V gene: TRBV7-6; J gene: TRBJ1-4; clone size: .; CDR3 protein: CASSAERNRGEKLFF; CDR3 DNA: TGTGCCAGCAGCGCAGAGAGAAATCGGGGTGAAAAACTGTTTTTT
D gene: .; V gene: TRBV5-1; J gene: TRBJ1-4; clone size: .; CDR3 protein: CASSLVEGGQMEKLFF; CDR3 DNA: TGCGCCAGCAGCTTGGTAGAGGGTGGTCAGATGGAAAAACTGTTTTTT
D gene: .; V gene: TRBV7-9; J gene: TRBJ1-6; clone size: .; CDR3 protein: CASNSAGGAAGSYNSPLHF; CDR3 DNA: TGTGCCAGCAACTCTGCCGGAGGGGCGGCGGGCTCCTATAATTCACCCCTCCACTTT
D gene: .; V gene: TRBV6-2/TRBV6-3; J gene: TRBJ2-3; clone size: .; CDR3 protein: CASSYDGTDTQYF; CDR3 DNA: TGTGCCAGCAGTTACGACGGCACAGATACGCAGTATTTT
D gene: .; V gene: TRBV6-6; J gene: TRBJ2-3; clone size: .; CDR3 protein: CAGQLGDTDTQYF; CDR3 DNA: TGTGCCGGGCAGCTGGGAGATACAGATACGCAGTATTTT
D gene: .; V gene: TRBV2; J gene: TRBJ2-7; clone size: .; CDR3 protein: CASRDRYEQYF; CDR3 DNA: TGTGCCAGCAGGGATCGTTACGAGCAGTACTTC
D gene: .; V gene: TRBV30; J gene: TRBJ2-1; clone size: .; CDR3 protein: CAWDPRTSSYNEQFF; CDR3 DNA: TGTGCCTGGGACCCCCGGACGTCTTCCTACAATGAGCAGTTCTTC
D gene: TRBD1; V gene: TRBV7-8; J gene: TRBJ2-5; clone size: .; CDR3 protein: CASSRGGAGETQYF; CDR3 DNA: TGTGCCAGCAGCCGAGGGGGCGCTGGAGAGACCCAGTACTTC
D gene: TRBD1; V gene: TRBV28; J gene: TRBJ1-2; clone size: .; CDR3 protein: CASSGQGAAGYTF; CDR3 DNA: TGTGCCAGCAGTGGACAGGGGGCAGCTGGCTACACCTTC
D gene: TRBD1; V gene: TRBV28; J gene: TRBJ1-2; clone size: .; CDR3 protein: CASRERDSTNLF; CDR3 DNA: TGTGCCAGCAGAGAACGGGACAGCACGAACCTCTTC
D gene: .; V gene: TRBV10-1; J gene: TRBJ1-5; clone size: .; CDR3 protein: CASSESKYQPQHF; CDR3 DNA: TGCGCCAGCAGTGAGTCGAAGTATCAGCCCCAGCATTTT
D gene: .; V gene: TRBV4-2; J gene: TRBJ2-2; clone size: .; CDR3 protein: CASSQDRGTGELFF; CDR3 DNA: TGTGCCAGCAGCCAAGATAGGGGCACCGGGGAGCTGTTTTTT
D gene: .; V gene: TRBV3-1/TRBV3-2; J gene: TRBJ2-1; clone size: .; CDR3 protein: CASRNLPGEQFF; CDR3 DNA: TGTGCCAGCAGAAATTTACCGGGTGAGCAGTTCTTC
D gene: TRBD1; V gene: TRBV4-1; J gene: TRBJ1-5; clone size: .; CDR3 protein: CASSPDRGNQPQHF; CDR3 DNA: TGCGCCAGCAGCCCAGACAGGGGCAATCAGCCCCAGCATTTT
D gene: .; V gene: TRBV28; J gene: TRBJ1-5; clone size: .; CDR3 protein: CASKLGDQPQHF; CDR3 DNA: TGTGCCAGCAAGTTAGGGGATCAGCCCCAGCATTTT
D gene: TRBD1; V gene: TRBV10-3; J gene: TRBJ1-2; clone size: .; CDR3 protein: CAISESGQNNYGYTF; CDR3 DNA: TGTGCCATCAGTGAGTCGGGACAGAATAACTATGGCTACACCTTC
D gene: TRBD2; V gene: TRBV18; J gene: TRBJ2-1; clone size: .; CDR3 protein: CASSSGTSGTNEQFF; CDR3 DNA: TGTGCCAGCTCGTCCGGGACTAGCGGGACCAATGAGCAGTTCTTC
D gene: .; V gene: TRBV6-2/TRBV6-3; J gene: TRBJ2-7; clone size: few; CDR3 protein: CASSSALDSYEQYF; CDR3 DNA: TGTGCCAGCAGTTCAGCCCTTGACTCCTACGAGCAGTACTTC
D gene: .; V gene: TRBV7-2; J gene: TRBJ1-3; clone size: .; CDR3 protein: CASSLFGHIGNTIYF; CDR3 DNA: TGTGCCAGCAGCTTATTCGGCCACATCGGAAACACCATATATTTT
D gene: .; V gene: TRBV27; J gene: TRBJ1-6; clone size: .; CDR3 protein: CASSFNGNSYNSPLHF; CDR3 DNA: TGTGCCAGCAGTTTTAATGGGAACTCCTATAATTCACCCCTCCACTTT
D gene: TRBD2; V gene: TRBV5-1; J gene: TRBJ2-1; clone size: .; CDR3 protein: CASSPIGRHSYNEQFF; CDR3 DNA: TGCGCCAGCAGCCCGATCGGGAGGCACTCCTACAATGAGCAGTTCTTC
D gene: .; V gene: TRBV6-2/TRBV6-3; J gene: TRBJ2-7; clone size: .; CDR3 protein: CASSYSGGGSYEQYF; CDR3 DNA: TGTGCCAGCAGTTACTCCGGGGGAGGATCCTACGAGCAGTACTTC
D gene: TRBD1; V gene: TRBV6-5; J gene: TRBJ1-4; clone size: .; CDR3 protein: CASSYSDRVELFF; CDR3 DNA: TGTGCCAGCAGTTACTCTGACAGGGTAGAACTGTTTTTT
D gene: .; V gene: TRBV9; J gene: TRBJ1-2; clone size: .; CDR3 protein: CASSASSGTNYGYTF; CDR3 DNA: TGTGCCAGCAGCGCCTCCTCGGGGACTAACTATGGCTACACCTTC
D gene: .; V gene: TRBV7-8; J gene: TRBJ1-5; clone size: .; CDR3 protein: CASSRQDNQPQHF; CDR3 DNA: TGTGCCAGCAGCCGACAGGACAATCAGCCCCAGCATTTT
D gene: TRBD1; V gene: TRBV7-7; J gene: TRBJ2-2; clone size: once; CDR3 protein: CASSSRRGGGTGELFF; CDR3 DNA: TGTGCTAGCAGCTCCCGGAGAGGGGGCGGCACCGGGGAGCTGTTTTTT